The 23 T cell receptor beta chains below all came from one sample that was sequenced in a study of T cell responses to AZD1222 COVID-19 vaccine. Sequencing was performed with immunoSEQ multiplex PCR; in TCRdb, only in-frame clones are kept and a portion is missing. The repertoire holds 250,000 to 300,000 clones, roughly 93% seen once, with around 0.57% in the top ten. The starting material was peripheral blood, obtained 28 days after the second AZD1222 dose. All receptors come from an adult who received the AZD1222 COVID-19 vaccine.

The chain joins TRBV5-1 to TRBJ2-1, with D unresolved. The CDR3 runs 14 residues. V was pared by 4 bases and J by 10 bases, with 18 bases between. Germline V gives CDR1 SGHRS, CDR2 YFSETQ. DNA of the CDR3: TGCGCCAGCAGCCCCACCCTTAGAAGTCAGGAGCAGTTCTTC. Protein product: CASSPTLRSQEQFF.

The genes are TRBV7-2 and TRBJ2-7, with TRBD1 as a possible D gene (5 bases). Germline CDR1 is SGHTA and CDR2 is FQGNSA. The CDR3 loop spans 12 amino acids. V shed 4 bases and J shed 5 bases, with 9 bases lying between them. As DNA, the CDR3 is TGTGCCAGCAGCTCACCAGGGCACGAGCAGTACTTC. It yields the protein CASSSPGHEQYF.

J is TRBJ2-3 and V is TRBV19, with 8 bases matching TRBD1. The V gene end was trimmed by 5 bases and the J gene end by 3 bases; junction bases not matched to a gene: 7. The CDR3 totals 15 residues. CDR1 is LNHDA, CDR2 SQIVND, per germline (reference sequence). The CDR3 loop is CASSVGQGETDTQYF. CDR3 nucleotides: TGTGCCAGTAGTGTTGGACAGGGTGAGACAGATACGCAGTATTTT.

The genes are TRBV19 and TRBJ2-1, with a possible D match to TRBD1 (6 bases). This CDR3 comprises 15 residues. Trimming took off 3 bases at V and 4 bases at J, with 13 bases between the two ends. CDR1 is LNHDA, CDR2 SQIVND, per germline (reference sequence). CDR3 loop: CASSIITGPYNEQFF. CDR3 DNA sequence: TGTGCCAGTAGTATTATAACAGGGCCTTACAATGAGCAGTTCTTC.

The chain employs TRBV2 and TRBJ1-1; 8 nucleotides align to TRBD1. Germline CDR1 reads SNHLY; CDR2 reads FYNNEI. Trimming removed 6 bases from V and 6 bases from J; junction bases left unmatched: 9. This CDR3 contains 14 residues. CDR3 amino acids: CASRTDRVRAEAFF. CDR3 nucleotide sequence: TGTGCCAGCAGGACGGACAGGGTTAGGGCTGAAGCTTTCTTT.

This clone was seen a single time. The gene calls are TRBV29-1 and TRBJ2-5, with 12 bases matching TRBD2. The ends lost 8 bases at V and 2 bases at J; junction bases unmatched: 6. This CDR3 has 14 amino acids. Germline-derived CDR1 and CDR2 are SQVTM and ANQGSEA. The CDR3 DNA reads TGCAGCTTTGGACTAGCGGGAACTCAAGAGACCCAGTACTTC. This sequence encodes CSFGLAGTQETQYF.

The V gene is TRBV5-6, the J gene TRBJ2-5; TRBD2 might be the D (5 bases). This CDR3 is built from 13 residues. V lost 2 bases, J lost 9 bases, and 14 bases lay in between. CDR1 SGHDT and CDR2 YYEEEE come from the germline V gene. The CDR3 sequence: CASSFSATGSQYF. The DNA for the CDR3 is TGTGCCAGCAGCTTTTCGGCCACGGGGTCCCAGTACTTC. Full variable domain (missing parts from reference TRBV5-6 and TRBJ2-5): DAGVTQSPTHLIKTRGQQVTLRCSPKSGHDTVSWYQQALGQGPQFIFQYYEEEERQRGNFPDRFSGHQFPNYSSELNVNALLLGDSALYLCASSFSATGSQYFGPGTRLLVL.

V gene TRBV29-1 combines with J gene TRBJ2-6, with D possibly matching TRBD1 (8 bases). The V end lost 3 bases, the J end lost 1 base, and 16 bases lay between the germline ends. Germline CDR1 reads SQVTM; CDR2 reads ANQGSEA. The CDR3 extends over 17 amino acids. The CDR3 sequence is CSVEGGQGASGANVLTF. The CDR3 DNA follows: TGCAGCGTTGAGGGAGGGCAGGGGGCGTCTGGGGCCAACGTCCTGACTTTC.

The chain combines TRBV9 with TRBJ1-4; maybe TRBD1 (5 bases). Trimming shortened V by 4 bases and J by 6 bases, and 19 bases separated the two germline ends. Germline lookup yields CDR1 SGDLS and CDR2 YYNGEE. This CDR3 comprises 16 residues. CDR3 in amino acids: CASSNRASGVDEKLFF. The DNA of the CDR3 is TGTGCCAGCAGCAACCGGGCCTCGGGGGTGGATGAAAAACTGTTTTTT.

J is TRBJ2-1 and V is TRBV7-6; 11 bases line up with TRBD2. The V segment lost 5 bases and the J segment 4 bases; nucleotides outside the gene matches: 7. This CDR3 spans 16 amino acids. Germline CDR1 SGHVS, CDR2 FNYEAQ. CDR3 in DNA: TGTGCCAGCAGCCTGGCCGGGACTAGCGGTTACAATGAGCAGTTCTTC. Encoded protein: CASSLAGTSGYNEQFF.

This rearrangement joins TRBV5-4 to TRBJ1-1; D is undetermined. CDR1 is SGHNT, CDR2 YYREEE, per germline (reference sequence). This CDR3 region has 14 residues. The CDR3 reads CVGGQLTMNTEAFF. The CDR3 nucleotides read TGTGTGGGTGGGCAGCTCACGATGAACACTGAAGCTTTCTTT.

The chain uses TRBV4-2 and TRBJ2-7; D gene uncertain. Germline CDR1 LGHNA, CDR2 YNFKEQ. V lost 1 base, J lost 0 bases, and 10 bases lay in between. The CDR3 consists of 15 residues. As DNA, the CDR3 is TGTGCCAGCAGCCAAGGAGACCTAGTCTCCTACGAGCAGTACTTC. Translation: CASSQGDLVSYEQYF.

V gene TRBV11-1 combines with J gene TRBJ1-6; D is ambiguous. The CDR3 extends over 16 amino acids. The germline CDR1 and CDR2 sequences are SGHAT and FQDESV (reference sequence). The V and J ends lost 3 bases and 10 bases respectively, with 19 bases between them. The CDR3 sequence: CASSFNHRRLVSPLHF. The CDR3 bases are TGTGCCAGCAGCTTCAACCATCGTAGACTCGTCTCACCCCTCCACTTT. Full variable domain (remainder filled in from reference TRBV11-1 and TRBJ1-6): EAEVAQSPRYKITEKSQAVAFWCDPISGHATLYWYRQILGQGPELLVQFQDESVVDDSQLPKDRFSAERLKGVDSTLKIQPAELGDSAMYLCASSFNHRRLVSPLHFGNGTRLTVT.

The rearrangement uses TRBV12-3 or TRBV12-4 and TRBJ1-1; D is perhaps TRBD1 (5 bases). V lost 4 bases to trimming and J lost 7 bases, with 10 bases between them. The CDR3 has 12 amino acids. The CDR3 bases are TGTGCCAGCAGTTACCGACAGCATGAAGCTTTCTTT. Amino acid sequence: CASSYRQHEAFF.

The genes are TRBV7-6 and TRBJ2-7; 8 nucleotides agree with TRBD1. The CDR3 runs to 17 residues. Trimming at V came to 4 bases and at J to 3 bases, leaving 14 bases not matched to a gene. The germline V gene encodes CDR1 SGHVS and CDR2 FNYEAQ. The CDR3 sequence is CASSSDSPDREDYEQYF. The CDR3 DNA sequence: TGTGCCAGCAGCTCCGACTCCCCGGACAGGGAGGACTACGAGCAGTACTTC.

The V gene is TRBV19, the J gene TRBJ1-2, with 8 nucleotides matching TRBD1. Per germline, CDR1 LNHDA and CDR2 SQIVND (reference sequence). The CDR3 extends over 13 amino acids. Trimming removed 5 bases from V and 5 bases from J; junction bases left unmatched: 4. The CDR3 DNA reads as TGTGCCAGTAGTGCCCGGACAGGGTATGGCTACACCTTC. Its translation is CASSARTGYGYTF.

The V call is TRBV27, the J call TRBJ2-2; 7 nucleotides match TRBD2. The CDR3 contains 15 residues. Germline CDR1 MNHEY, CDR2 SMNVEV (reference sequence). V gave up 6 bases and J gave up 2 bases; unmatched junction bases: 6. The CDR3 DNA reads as TGTGCCAGCAGCCTGGCTAGCGGAAACACCGGGGAGCTGTTTTTT. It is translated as CASSLASGNTGELFF.

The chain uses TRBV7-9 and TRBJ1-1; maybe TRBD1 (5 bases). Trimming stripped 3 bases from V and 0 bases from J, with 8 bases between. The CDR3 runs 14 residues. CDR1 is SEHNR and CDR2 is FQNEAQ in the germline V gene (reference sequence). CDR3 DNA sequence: TGTGCCAGCAGCTTGCAGGGTCTGAACACTGAAGCTTTCTTT. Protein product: CASSLQGLNTEAFF.

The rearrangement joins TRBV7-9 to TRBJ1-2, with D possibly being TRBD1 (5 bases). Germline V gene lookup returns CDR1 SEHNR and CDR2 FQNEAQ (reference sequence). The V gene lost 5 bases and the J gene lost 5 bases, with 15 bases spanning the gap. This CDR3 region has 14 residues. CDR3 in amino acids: CASSLGRGAYGYTF. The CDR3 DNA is TGTGCCAGCAGCCTCGGGCGGGGCGCATATGGCTACACCTTC.

The CDR3, as DNA: TGTGCCAGCAGTCTACGCAGACAGCCCGGGGAGACCCAGTACTTC. It codes for CASSLRRQPGETQYF. The chain links TRBV27 to TRBJ2-5; D perhaps matches TRBD1 (5 bases). This CDR3 region has 15 residues. The V end was cut by 5 bases, the J end by 5 bases, with 18 bases between. Germline V gene lookup returns CDR1 MNHEY and CDR2 SMNVEV (reference sequence).

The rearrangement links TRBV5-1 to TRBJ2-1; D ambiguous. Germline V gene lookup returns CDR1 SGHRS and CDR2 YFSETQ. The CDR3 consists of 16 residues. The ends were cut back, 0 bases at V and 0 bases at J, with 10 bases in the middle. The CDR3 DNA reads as TGCGCCAGCAGCTTGGGAGGTCTGAGCTCCTACAATGAGCAGTTCTTC. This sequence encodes CASSLGGLSSYNEQFF.

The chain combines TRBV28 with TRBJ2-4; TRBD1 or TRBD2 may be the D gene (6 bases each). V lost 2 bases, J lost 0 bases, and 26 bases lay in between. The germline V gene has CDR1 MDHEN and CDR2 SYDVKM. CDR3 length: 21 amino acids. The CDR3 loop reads CASSLRTGAQKSKLAKNIQYF. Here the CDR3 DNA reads TGTGCCAGCAGTTTACGGACGGGGGCGCAGAAAAGTAAGCTAGCCAAAAACATTCAGTACTTC.

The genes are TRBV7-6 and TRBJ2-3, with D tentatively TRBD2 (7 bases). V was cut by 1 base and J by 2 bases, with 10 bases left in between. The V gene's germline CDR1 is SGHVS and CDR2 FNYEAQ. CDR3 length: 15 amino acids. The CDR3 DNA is TGTGCCAGCAGCTTAGTTGCGGGGGCCACAGATACGCAGTATTTT. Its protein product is CASSLVAGATDTQYF.